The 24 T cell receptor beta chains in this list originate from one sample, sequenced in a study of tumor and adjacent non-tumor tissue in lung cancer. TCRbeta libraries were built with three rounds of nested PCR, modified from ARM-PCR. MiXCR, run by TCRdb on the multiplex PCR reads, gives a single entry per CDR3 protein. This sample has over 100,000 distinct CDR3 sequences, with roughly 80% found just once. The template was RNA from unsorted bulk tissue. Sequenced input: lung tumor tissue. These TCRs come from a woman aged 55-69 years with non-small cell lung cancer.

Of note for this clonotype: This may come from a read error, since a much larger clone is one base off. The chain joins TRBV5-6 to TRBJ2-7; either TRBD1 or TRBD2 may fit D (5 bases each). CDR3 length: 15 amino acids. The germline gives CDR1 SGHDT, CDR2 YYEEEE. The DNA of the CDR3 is TGTACCAGCAGCCTTTCCGGGACCGCGAACTACGAGCAGTACTTC. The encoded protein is CTSSLSGTANYEQYF.

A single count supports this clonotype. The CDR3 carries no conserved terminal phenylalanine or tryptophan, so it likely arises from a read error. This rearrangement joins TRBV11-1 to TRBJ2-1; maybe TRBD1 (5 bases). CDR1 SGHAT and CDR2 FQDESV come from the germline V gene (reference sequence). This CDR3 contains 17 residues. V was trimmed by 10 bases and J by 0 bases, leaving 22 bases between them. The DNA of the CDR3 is TGTGCCAACAGTAGGGGTTTCGCAGCGAGCTCCTACAATGAGCAGTTCATC. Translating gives CANSRGFAASSYNEQFI.

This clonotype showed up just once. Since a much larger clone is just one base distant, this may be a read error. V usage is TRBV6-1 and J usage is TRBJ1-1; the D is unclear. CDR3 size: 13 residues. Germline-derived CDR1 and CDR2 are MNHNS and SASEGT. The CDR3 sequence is CANSDSGYTEAFF. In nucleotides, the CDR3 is TGTGCCAACAGTGATTCAGGTTACACTGAAGCTTTCTTT.

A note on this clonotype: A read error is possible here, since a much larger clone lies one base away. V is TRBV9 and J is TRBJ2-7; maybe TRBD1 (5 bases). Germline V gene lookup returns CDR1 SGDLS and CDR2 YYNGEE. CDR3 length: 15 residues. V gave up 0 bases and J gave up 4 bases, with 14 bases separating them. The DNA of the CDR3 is TGTGCCAGCAGCGTAGATGGGTCAGGGATTTACGAGCAGTACTTC. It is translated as CASSVDGSGIYEQYF.

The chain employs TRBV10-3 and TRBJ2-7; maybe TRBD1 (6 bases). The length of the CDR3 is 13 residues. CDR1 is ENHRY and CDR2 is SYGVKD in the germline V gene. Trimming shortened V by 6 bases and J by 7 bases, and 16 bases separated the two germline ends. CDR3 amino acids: CAIRDTGTSEQYF. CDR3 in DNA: TGTGCCATCAGAGACACAGGGACCAGTGAGCAGTACTTC.

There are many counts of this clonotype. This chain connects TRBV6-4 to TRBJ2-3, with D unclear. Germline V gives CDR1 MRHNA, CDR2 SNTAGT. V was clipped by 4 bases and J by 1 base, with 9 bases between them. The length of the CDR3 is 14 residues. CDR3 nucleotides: TGTGCCAGCAGTGTTGTTGGAGGCACAGATACGCAGTATTTT. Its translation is CASSVVGGTDTQYF.

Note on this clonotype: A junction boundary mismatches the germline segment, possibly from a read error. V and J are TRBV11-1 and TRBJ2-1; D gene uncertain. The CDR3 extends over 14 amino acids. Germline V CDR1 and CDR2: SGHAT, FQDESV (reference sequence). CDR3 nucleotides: TGTGCCAGCAGCTCCCACCCCAGTTACAATGAGCAGTTATTC. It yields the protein CASSSHPSYNEQLF.

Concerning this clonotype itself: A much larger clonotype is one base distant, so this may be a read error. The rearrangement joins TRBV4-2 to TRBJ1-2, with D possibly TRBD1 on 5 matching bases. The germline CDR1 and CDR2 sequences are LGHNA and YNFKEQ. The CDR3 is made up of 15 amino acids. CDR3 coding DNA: TGTGCCAGCAGCCAAGTCCCCGGGGGGAACTATGACTACACCTTC. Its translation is CASSQVPGGNYDYTF.

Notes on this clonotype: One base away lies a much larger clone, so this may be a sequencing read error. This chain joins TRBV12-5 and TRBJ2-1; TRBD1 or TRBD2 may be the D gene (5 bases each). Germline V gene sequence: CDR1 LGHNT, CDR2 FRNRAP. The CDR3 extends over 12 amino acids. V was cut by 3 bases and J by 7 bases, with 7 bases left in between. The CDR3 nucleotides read TGTGCTAGTGGTTTCTGGGGGAATGAGCAGTTCTTC. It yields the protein CASGFWGNEQFF.

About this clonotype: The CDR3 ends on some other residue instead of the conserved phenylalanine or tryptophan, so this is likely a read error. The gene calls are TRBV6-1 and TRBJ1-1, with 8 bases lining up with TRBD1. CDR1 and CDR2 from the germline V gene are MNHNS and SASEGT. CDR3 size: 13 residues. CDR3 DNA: TGTGCCAACCAAACCGACAGGGGAACTGATGCTTTCTCT. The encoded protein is CANQTDRGTDAFS.

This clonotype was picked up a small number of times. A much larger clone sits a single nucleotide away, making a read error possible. CDR3 nucleotide sequence: TGTGTCAGCAGCCCGGGCGGGACTAGCGGAAACACCGGGGAGCTGTTTTTT. Amino acids: CVSSPGGTSGNTGELFF. This chain uses TRBV4-2 with TRBJ2-2; 11 nucleotides align to TRBD2. Germline CDR1 LGHNA, CDR2 YNFKEQ. The CDR3 has 17 residues.

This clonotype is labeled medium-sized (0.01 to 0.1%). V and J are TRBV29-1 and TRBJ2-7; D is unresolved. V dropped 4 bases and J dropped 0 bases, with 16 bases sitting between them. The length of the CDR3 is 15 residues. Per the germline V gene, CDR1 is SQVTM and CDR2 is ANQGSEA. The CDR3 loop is CSVAGSITGSYEQYF. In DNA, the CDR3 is TGCAGCGTTGCGGGTTCAATTACGGGCTCCTACGAGCAGTACTTC.

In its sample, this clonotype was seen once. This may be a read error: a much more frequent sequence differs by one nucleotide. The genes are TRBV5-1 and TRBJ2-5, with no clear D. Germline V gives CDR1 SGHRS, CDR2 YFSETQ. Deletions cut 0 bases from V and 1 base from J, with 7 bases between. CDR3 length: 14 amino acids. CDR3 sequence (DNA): TGCGCCAGCAGCTTGGAGGGAAGCCAAGAGACCCAGTACTTC. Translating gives CASSLEGSQETQYF.

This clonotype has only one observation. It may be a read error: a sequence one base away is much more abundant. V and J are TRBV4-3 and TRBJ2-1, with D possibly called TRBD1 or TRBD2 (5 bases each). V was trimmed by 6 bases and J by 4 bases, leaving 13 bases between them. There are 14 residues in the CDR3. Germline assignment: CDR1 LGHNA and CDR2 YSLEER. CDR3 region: CASRVERGYNEQFF. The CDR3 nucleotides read TGCGCCAGCAGGGTAGAGAGGGGTTACAATGAGCAGTTCTTC.

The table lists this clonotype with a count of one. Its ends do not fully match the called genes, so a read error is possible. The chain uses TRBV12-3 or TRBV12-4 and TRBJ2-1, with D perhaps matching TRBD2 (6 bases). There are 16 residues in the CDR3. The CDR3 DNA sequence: TGTGCCAGCACCCCCTGGGAAGGGGACTCGGACAATGAGCAGGTCTTC. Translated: CASTPWEGDSDNEQVF.

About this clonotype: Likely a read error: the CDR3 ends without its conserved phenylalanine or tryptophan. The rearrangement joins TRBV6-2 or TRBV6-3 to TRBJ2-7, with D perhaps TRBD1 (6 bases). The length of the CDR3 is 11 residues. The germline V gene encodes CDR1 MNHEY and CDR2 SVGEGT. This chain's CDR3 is CASSDRYEQYS. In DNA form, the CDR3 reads TGTGCCAGCAGTGACAGGTACGAACAGTACTCC.

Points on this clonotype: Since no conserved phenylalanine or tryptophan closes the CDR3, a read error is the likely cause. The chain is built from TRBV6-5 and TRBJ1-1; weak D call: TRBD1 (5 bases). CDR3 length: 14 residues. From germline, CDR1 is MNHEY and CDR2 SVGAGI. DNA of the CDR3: TGTGTCAGCAGTAACTCGATATTACGGGGGGAAGCTTTCATT. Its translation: CVSSNSILRGEAFI.

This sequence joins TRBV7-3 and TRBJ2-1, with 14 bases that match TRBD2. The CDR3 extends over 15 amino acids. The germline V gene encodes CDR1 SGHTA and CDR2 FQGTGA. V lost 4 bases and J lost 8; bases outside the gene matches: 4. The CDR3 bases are TGTGCCAGCAGCTCCGGGACTAGCGGGAGCCATGAGCAGTTCTTC. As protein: CASSSGTSGSHEQFF.

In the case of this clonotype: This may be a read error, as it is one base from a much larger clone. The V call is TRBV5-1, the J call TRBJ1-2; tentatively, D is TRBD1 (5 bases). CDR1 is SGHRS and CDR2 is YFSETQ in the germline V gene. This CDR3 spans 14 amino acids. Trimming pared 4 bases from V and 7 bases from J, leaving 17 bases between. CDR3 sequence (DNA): TGCGCCAGCAGCCGGGACGGGGGGTCGAGTGGCTACACCTTC. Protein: CASSRDGGSSGYTF.

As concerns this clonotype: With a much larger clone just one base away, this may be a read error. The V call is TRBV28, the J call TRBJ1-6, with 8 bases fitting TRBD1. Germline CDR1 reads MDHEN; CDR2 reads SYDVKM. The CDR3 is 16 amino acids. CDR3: CASSFFAGGYNSPLYF. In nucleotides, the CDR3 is TGTGCCAGCAGTTTTTTCGCAGGGGGCTATAATTCACCCCTCTACTTT. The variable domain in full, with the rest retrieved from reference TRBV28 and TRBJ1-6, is DVKVTQSSRYLVKRTGEKVFLECVQDMDHENMFWYRQDPGLGLRLIYFSYDVKMKEKGDIPEGYSVSREKKERFSLILESASTNQTSMYLCASSFFAGGYNSPLYFGNGTRLTVT.

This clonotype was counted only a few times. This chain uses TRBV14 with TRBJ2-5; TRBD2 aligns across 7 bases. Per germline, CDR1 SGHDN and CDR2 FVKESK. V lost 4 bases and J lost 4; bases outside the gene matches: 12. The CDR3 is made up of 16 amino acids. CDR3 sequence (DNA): TGTGCCAGCAGCCTGATCGTGGCGGGAGTAGCAGAGACCCAGTACTTC. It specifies CASSLIVAGVAETQYF.

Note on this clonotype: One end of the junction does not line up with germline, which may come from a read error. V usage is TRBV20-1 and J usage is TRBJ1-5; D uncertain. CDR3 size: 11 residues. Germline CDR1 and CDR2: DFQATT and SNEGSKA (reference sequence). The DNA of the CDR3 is TGCAGTGATGAGGAAGATCAGCCCCAACATTTT. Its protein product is CSDEEDQPQHF.

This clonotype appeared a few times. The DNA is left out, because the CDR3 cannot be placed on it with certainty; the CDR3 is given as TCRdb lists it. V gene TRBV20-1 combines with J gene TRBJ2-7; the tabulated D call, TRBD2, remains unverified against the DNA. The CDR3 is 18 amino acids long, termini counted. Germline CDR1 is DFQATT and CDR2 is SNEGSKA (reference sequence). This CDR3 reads CSVPPASGSPLGSYEQYF.

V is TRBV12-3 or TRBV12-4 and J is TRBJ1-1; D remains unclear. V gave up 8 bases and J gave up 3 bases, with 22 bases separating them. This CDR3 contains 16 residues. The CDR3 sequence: CASGLALSVCYTEAFF. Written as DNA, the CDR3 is TGTGCCAGCGGTCTCGCCTTGTCGGTATGCTACACTGAAGCTTTCTTT.